These 32 T cell receptor beta chains were all obtained from the same sample, sequenced in a study of monozygotic twins with inflammatory bowel disease. TCRdb reworked the 5' RACE reads into one entry per CDR3 protein, no DNA. The table for this sample gives 300,000 to 350,000 distinct CDR3 sequences. The sample comprised blood. Receptors originate from a human donor with ulcerative colitis or Crohn's disease, or a healthy co-twin of an affected twin (not recorded which).

The gene calls are TRBV15 and TRBJ1-5; TCRdb proposes TRBD1, but this gene call is untestable without DNA. The length of the CDR3 is 16 residues. From germline, CDR1 is LNHNV and CDR2 YYDKDF (reference sequence). The chain's CDR3 is CATSRDRGAVTQPQHF.

The gene calls are TRBV12-3 or TRBV12-4 and TRBJ1-4. This CDR3 is 13 amino acids long. CDR3 amino acids: CASSLNRNEKLFF.

The chain couples TRBV24-1 to TRBJ2-5; TCRdb's D gene call, TRBD2, goes unchecked for lack of DNA. Germline V gene lookup returns CDR1 KGHDR and CDR2 SFDVKD. There are 18 residues in the CDR3. The CDR3 region is CATSEAGTSGRVGETQYF.

CDR3 loop: CASSSGARGDFDYGYTF. V usage is TRBV5-1 and J usage is TRBJ1-2. There are 17 residues in the CDR3. Germline V gene lookup returns CDR1 SGHRS and CDR2 YFSETQ.

The V gene is TRBV20-1, the J gene TRBJ2-5; with no DNA, the TCRdb D assignment of TRBD2 cannot be verified. CDR3 size: 14 residues. The germline CDR1 and CDR2 sequences are DFQATT and SNEGSKA (reference sequence). CDR3 loop: CSARRLAGLETQYF.

The rearrangement uses TRBV5-1 and TRBJ2-2; TCRdb lists TRBD1, though no DNA is available to test this call. The CDR3 sequence is 17 residues long. From germline, CDR1 is SGHRS and CDR2 YFSETQ. CDR3 protein: CASSQIPRELGTGELFF.

V usage is TRBV20-1 and J usage is TRBJ1-1. This CDR3 has 11 residues. From germline, CDR1 is DFQATT and CDR2 SNEGSKA (reference sequence). This CDR3 is CSARDLSRAFF.

The chain's CDR3 is CATSDPGTYNEQFF. This rearrangement joins TRBV24-1 to TRBJ2-1; as DNA is missing, the TRBD1 call by TCRdb cannot be tested. The CDR3 is 14 amino acids. Germline V gene lookup returns CDR1 KGHDR and CDR2 SFDVKD.

The V call is TRBV6-1, the J call TRBJ2-1; checking the TCRdb D call of TRBD2 is not possible without DNA. Germline V lookup: CDR1 MNHNS, CDR2 SASEGT. The CDR3 extends over 17 amino acids. CDR3 sequence: CASRPPGLAGGGNEQFF.

V gene TRBV5-1 combines with J gene TRBJ2-1; the TCRdb call, TRBD2, lacks DNA for checking. In germline, CDR1 is SGHRS, CDR2 YFSETQ. This CDR3 contains 15 residues. The CDR3 loop is CASSNLLAGENEQFF.

The V call is TRBV5-1, the J call TRBJ2-5. This CDR3 spans 15 amino acids. Germline V CDR1 and CDR2: SGHRS, YFSETQ. CDR3 residues: CASSLGVYTQETQYF.

The chain joins TRBV27 to TRBJ2-7; there is no DNA to check the TCRdb D call of TRBD1. The CDR3 has 14 residues. The V gene's germline CDR1 is MNHEY and CDR2 SMNVEV (reference sequence). The CDR3 protein is CASKNADSGGEQYF.

The genes are TRBV27 and TRBJ1-1; TCRdb names TRBD1, which stays unverified in the absence of DNA. CDR3 length equals 13 residues. Germline V CDR1 and CDR2: MNHEY, SMNVEV (reference sequence). CDR3 loop: CASREQAFYEAFF.

The rearrangement joins TRBV15 to TRBJ2-2; absent DNA, TCRdb's TRBD2 call cannot be checked. CDR3 length: 13 amino acids. The germline gives CDR1 LNHNV, CDR2 YYDKDF (reference sequence). This CDR3 is CATSSPATGELFF.

This chain joins TRBV20-1 and TRBJ2-1. This CDR3 spans 12 amino acids. CDR1 and CDR2 from the germline V gene are DFQATT and SNEGSKA (reference sequence). CDR3 region: CSAREVGNEQFF.

The chain carries TRBV18 and TRBJ1-1; the D gene TCRdb calls, TRBD1, cannot be checked with no DNA. Germline V gene data show CDR1 as KGHSH and CDR2 as LQKENI. The CDR3 loop spans 17 amino acids. The CDR3 is CASSPRASTRENTEAFF.

CDR3 amino acids: CTVGLAGGDTQYF. The chain uses TRBV20-1 and TRBJ2-3; TCRdb gives TRBD2 as the D gene, but with no DNA this cannot be confirmed. CDR3 length equals 13 residues. The germline V gene encodes CDR1 DFQATT and CDR2 SNEGSKA (reference sequence).

The rearrangement uses TRBV12-3 or TRBV12-4 and TRBJ1-2; TCRdb proposes TRBD1, but this gene call is untestable without DNA. The CDR3 has 14 residues. Here the CDR3 reads CASRWGLAPYGYTF.

V is TRBV7-3 and J is TRBJ2-2; TCRdb's assignment of TRBD2 cannot be checked, as there is no DNA. The CDR3 has 15 amino acids. CDR1 is SGHTA and CDR2 is FQGTGA in the germline V gene. The CDR3 loop reads CASSLLAGVTGELFF.

The gene calls are TRBV19 and TRBJ2-1. CDR1 is LNHDA, CDR2 SQIVND, per germline (reference sequence). This CDR3 has 15 residues. CDR3 protein: CASSIQDRSYNEQFF.

This chain joins TRBV7-3 and TRBJ2-2; TCRdb indicates TRBD1, and absent DNA this call remains unverified. CDR1 and CDR2 (germline): SGHTA, FQGTGA. This CDR3 has 15 amino acids. CDR3: CASSLPQGLTGELFF.

The CDR3 is CASSLGPGIYNEQFF. The V and J genes are TRBV7-2 and TRBJ2-1; TCRdb's D gene call, TRBD1, goes unchecked for lack of DNA. This CDR3 has 15 residues. CDR1 is SGHTA and CDR2 is FQGNSA in the germline V gene.

This chain joins TRBV28 and TRBJ1-2. The CDR3 spans 15 residues. Germline loops: CDR1 MDHEN, CDR2 SYDVKM. CDR3 protein: CASITWAGPNYGYTF.

The chain couples TRBV6-1 to TRBJ1-2; without DNA, the TCRdb call of TRBD1 cannot be checked. Per germline, CDR1 MNHNS and CDR2 SASEGT. The CDR3 runs to 13 residues. The CDR3 sequence: CASSVDRRYGYTF.

This chain joins TRBV6-2 or TRBV6-3 and TRBJ1-2; with no DNA, the TCRdb D assignment of TRBD1 cannot be verified. The CDR3 consists of 15 residues. Germline CDR1 MNHEY, CDR2 SVGEGT. CDR3 residues: CASSYMPGTNYGYTF.

This chain links TRBV7-9 with TRBJ1-1. CDR1 and CDR2 (germline): SEHNR, FQNEAQ (reference sequence). The CDR3 contains 12 residues. The CDR3 here is CASSRGGSEAFF. Complete variable domain (other parts from reference TRBV7-9 and TRBJ1-1): DTGVSQNPRHKITKRGQNVTFRCDPISEHNRLYWYRQTLGQGPEFLTYFQNEAQLEKSRLLSDRFSAERPKGSFSTLEIQRTEQGDSAMYLCASSRGGSEAFFGQGTRLTVV.

The rearrangement links TRBV20-1 to TRBJ2-3; TCRdb returns TRBD2, unconfirmable since there is no DNA. The CDR3 covers 14 residues. The V gene's germline CDR1 is DFQATT and CDR2 SNEGSKA (reference sequence). CDR3 region: CSAGLAGVTDTQYF.

This sequence joins TRBV4-3 and TRBJ2-2. Germline V lookup: CDR1 LGHNA, CDR2 YSLEER. The CDR3 is made up of 12 amino acids. CDR3: CASSQDGGELFF.

V is TRBV7-9 and J is TRBJ2-5; TCRdb lists TRBD2, though no DNA is available to test this call. The CDR3 is 13 amino acids. The germline V gene encodes CDR1 SEHNR and CDR2 FQNEAQ (reference sequence). The CDR3 sequence: CASSRLGGETQYF.

This rearrangement joins TRBV28 to TRBJ1-2; the D call of TRBD1 rests on TCRdb alone, since no DNA is present to check it. CDR1 is MDHEN and CDR2 is SYDVKM in the germline V gene. The CDR3 runs to 13 residues. The CDR3 spells CASRDSYNYGYTF.

The V call is TRBV18, the J call TRBJ1-1; without DNA, the TCRdb call of TRBD1 cannot be checked. The CDR3 has 13 amino acids. Germline-derived CDR1 and CDR2 are KGHSH and LQKENI. The CDR3 sequence: CASSLLDSLEAFF.

The chain is built from TRBV7-9 and TRBJ2-5; TCRdb's D call of TRBD1 is untestable without DNA. Per the germline V gene, CDR1 is SEHNR and CDR2 is FQNEAQ (reference sequence). The CDR3 has 15 amino acids. The CDR3 region is CASKGRGPPQETQYF.